The 11 T cell receptor beta chains given below trace back to one sample, sequenced in a study of Graves' ophthalmopathy and Graves' hyperthyroidism. Amplifying from RNA transcripts, the study obtained TCR beta CDR3 regions. Investigators did first-round RT-PCR with HTBI primers, then second-round multiplex PCR. Via MiXCR, TCRdb re-called the multiplex PCR reads, giving one row per CDR3 protein. In the table there are roughly 1.1 million distinct CDR3 sequences, 36% of which are singletons. The sample was peripheral blood or thyroid tissue (not recorded which). These TCRs come from an adult man with Graves' hyperthyroidism.

At least ten counts were recorded for this clonotype. This chain uses TRBV29-1 with TRBJ1-2; tentatively, D is TRBD1 (5 bases). The germline V gene encodes CDR1 SQVTM and CDR2 ANQGSEA. The CDR3 extends over 15 amino acids. V was trimmed by 0 bases and J by 4 bases, leaving 15 bases between them. The CDR3 DNA is TGCAGCGTTGAAGAAATAACGGGGGGGTTCTATGGCTACACCTTC. Encoded protein: CSVEEITGGFYGYTF.

This clonotype was detected many times. This chain connects TRBV29-1 to TRBJ2-2, with TRBD1 as a possible D gene (6 bases). CDR1 SQVTM and CDR2 ANQGSEA come from the germline V gene. The CDR3 extends over 12 amino acids. Trimming pared 3 bases from V and 6 bases from J, leaving 8 bases between. CDR3 sequence (DNA): TGCAGCGTTGAGGGACAACCCGGGGAGCTGTTTTTT. This encodes CSVEGQPGELFF.

The chain uses TRBV7-6 and TRBJ1-3, with D maybe TRBD1 (5 bases). Germline V gives CDR1 SGHVS, CDR2 FNYEAQ. V was clipped by 0 bases and J by 0 bases, with 9 bases between them. The CDR3 contains 16 residues. CDR3 nucleotide sequence: TGTGCCAGCAGCTTAGCAGGGGTCTCCTCTGGAAACACCATATATTTT. Protein product: CASSLAGVSSGNTIYF.

This clonotype was picked up many times. V is TRBV29-1 and J is TRBJ2-5; D might be TRBD2 (5 bases). This CDR3 spans 13 amino acids. The germline gives CDR1 SQVTM, CDR2 ANQGSEA. Between the trimmed V and J ends, which lost 5 bases and 0 bases, there was a span of 10 bases. CDR3 loop: CSVSGLYQETQYF. In DNA form, the CDR3 reads TGCAGCGTTTCCGGACTGTACCAAGAGACCCAGTACTTC.

This chain uses TRBV6-5 with TRBJ2-5; the D gene is possibly TRBD2 (6 bases). V gave up 1 base and J gave up 2 bases, with 8 bases separating them. CDR1 and CDR2 (germline): MNHEY, SVGAGI. The CDR3 is 14 amino acids. CDR3 protein: CASSYLTSQETQYF. The CDR3 DNA reads TGTGCCAGCAGTTACTTGACTAGTCAAGAGACCCAGTACTTC.

This chain connects TRBV14 to TRBJ2-2, with D uncertain. Germline V gene data show CDR1 as SGHDN and CDR2 as FVKESK. The CDR3 has 15 residues. V lost 4 bases and J lost 3, with 12 bases in between. The chain's CDR3 is CASSPTGLYTGELFF. The CDR3 DNA follows: TGTGCCAGCAGCCCAACGGGTCTTTACACCGGGGAGCTGTTTTTT.

The chain couples TRBV25-1 to TRBJ2-1; no firm D call. V was shortened by 6 bases and J by 9 bases, with 9 bases between the two germline ends. This CDR3 comprises 11 residues. From germline, CDR1 is MGHDK and CDR2 SYGVNS. CDR3 DNA sequence: TGTGCCAGCAGCCGAGTAGGTGAGCAGTTCTTC. Translation gives CASSRVGEQFF.

Details on this clonotype: One end of the junction does not line up with germline, which may come from a read error. This chain joins TRBV5-1 and TRBJ2-5; D gene unclear. The CDR3 is 12 residues long. The germline gives CDR1 SGHRS, CDR2 YFSETQ. The CDR3 nucleotides read TGTGCCAGCAACACAGAGGAAGAGACCCAGTACTTC. Amino acids: CASNTEEETQYF. The entire variable domain, with the rest obtained from reference TRBV5-1 and TRBJ2-5, is as follows: KAGVTQTPRYLIKTRGQQVTLSCSPISGHRSVSWYQQTPGQGLQFLFEYFSETQRNKGNFPGRFSGRQFSNSRSEMNVSTLELGDSALYLCASNTEEETQYFGPGTRLLVL.

Many counts were recorded for this clonotype. This rearrangement joins TRBV7-6 to TRBJ1-1; the D is unclear. The CDR3 spans 19 residues. CDR1 is SGHVS and CDR2 is FNYEAQ in the germline V gene. Trimming removed 1 base from V and 0 bases from J, with 21 bases in between. The DNA for the CDR3 is TGTGCCAGCAGCTTAGAAAGTGGGCAGCGGGAACTCATGAACACTGAAGCTTTCTTT. Protein: CASSLESGQRELMNTEAFF.

The chain couples TRBV20-1 to TRBJ1-2; 7 bases are a match to TRBD1. Germline V lookup: CDR1 DFQATT, CDR2 SNEGSKA (reference sequence). The CDR3 loop spans 13 amino acids. V shed 3 bases and J 4 bases; nucleotides not matched to a gene: 5. This CDR3 is CSASLGGSYGYTF. CDR3 in DNA: TGCAGTGCTAGTCTAGGGGGCAGCTATGGCTACACCTTC.

A word on this clonotype: The conserved phenylalanine or tryptophan normally closing the CDR3 is absent here, so this likely arose from a read error. The genes are TRBV12-3 or TRBV12-4 and TRBJ1-2, with D unclear. Trimming stripped 3 bases from V and 1 base from J, with 18 bases between. The CDR3 extends over 17 amino acids. CDR3 coding DNA: TGTGCCAGCAGTTTCGGTTGGGGTACGGGCCTTAACTATGGCTACACCCTC. Its translation: CASSFGWGTGLNYGYTL.